A selection of T cell receptor beta chains follows, all from one sample in a study of response to subunit inactivated influenza vaccine. Each CDR3 protein is one row after TCRdb ran MiXCR on the RT-PCR reads. Of hundreds of thousands of distinct CDR3 sequences in the sample, 10% to 11% were seen once. The specimen was PBMCs from blood, collected about 6 weeks after vaccination. Receptors originate from a man between 50 and 59 years old who received an inactivated influenza vaccine. Each CDR3 is given without its conserved first and last residue. The order of the fields is V gene, J gene, CDR3 protein.

TRBV12-3/TRBV12-4	TRBJ1-2	ASSHRGEGGYT
TRBV4-2	TRBJ2-4	ASSPGTNPNIQY
TRBV20-1	TRBJ2-7	SARDRRDRLYEQY
TRBV5-1	TRBJ2-3	ASSLASSGSSDTQY
TRBV4-2	TRBJ2-3	ASSQDPWGGTDTQY
TRBV29-1	TRBJ2-2	SVPGRGVGELF
TRBV20-1	TRBJ2-7	SAAGTSGRYEQY
TRBV2	TRBJ2-7	ASIPDRVRHEQY
TRBV20-1	TRBJ2-3	SARSLGGGRTDTQY
TRBV7-2	TRBJ2-3	ASSMRTGKDTQY
TRBV6-5	TRBJ1-1	ASSYGRMGNTEAF
TRBV6-1	TRBJ1-5	ASRSTGAFDQPQH
TRBV7-9	TRBJ2-2	ASSPRAGRNTGELF
TRBV4-2	TRBJ2-1	ASSQVSLRDSYNEQF
TRBV4-3	TRBJ2-7	ASSQDYGGRYEQY
TRBV18	TRBJ2-2	ASSPTIAGVRTGELF
TRBV10-3	TRBJ2-1	ATHPSGGNEQF
TRBV12-3/TRBV12-4	TRBJ1-1	ASKGVRDRVSNTEAF
TRBV7-2	TRBJ2-2	ASTTRAVNTGELF
TRBV28	TRBJ1-2	ASKVLSRPISNYGYT
TRBV11-2	TRBJ1-1	ASSLVQGAQAF
TRBV9	TRBJ2-7	ASSVFASTFPYEQY
TRBV10-3	TRBJ1-5	AITEERNQPQH
TRBV4-2	TRBJ2-2	ASSRSRGGELF
TRBV24-1	TRBJ1-5	ATSDPGVNQPQH
TRBV20-1	TRBJ2-3	SASVGTDTQY
TRBV3-1	TRBJ2-2	ASSGPPGANTGELF
TRBV18	TRBJ1-5	ASSSGRPNQPQH
TRBV28	TRBJ1-3	ASRPGPSGNTIY
TRBV12-3/TRBV12-4	TRBJ2-7	ASTIDRKAYEQY
TRBV7-6	TRBJ1-1	ASTVGQGTEAF
TRBV15	TRBJ2-3	ATSSRSTDTQY
TRBV12-3/TRBV12-4	TRBJ2-3	ASSLVRSLPDTQY
TRBV6-1	TRBJ1-2	ASSMDRPGYT
TRBV7-2	TRBJ2-3	ASSFLAGGTDTQY
TRBV4-1	TRBJ2-1	ASSQAWVGDEQF
TRBV11-2	TRBJ1-5	ASSPGQGAFYSNQPQH
TRBV12-3/TRBV12-4	TRBJ2-5	ASSLVLADQETQY
TRBV11-2	TRBJ2-3	ASSLVGTSGRGADTQY
TRBV5-1	TRBJ2-2	ASSTETGGPGELF